The clone carrying this TCR beta chain occurred once. This specimen belongs to a study of technical replicates of blood from a few donors. TCRdb keeps only in-frame clones here, not all; method: immunoSEQ multiplex PCR. The table shows about 63,000 clones, with around 90% occurring only once. The CDR3 totals 14 residues. Trimming took 7 bases from V and 8 from J, leaving 20 bases between them. Germline V gene lookup returns CDR1 LNHDA and CDR2 SQIVND (reference sequence). The chain recombines TRBV19 with TRBJ1-2; possibly TRBD1 for D (6 bases). The TCR comes from a human donor in good health. Some clones in this sample may be carry-over from other donors' samples. Sequencing used PBMCs. The CDR3 DNA follows: TGTGCCAGTACCCCGCGGGCAGGGGCTGGAGGCTACACCTTC. Its protein product is CASTPRAGAGGYTF.